These T cell receptor beta chains were read from a single sample in a study of human T cells and chemical hapten exposure. One entry per CDR3 protein results from TCRdb running MiXCR on the RACE reads. Altogether some 180,000 distinct CDR3 sequences are present, 20% to 25% being singletons, with the ten largest covering approximately 2.5%. Sequenced here: whole blood, sampled in connection with sensitization to the hapten diphenylcyclopropenone (DPC). These receptors came from a woman aged 40 to 50 with alopecia areata. Some clones in this sample may be carry-over from other donors' samples. The CDR3 runs from the conserved cysteine through the conserved F or W. D genes are given only for firm matches. Clone size is stated in some rows and not others, as once, few, many or a class when expanded.

V gene	J gene	clone size	D gene	CDR3 DNA	CDR3 protein
TRBV28	TRBJ2-1	NA	NA	TGTGCCAGCAGTTCGGACTCTAGACCGTACAATGAGCAGTTCTTC	CASSSDSRPYNEQFF
TRBV27	TRBJ1-1	NA	NA	TGTGCCAGCACCCCGGGCAGAGCTCCGGACACTGAAGCTTTCTTT	CASTPGRAPDTEAFF
TRBV5-1	TRBJ2-5	few	TRBD2	TGCGCCAGCAGCCCTGGAGTAGCGGGGGGACCGGGGACCCAGTACTTC	CASSPGVAGGPGTQYF
TRBV5-5	TRBJ2-5	NA	NA	TGTGCCAGCAGCTCCTGGTACCAAGAGACCCAGTACTTC	CASSSWYQETQYF
TRBV20-1	TRBJ2-5	few	NA	TGCAGTGCTACCCCAGTAGCGGAAGAGACCCAGTACTTC	CSATPVAEETQYF
TRBV6-2/TRBV6-3	TRBJ1-5	few	TRBD1	TGTGCCAGCAGGCCACTGACAGGGGGCTACAATCAGCCCCAGCATTTT	CASRPLTGGYNQPQHF
TRBV7-3	TRBJ2-5	NA	NA	TGTGCCAGCAGCGCAGTTCACCAAGAGACCCAGTACTTC	CASSAVHQETQYF
TRBV27	TRBJ1-1	NA	NA	TGTGCCAGCAGTTTGTACCGGGTGCGGACTGAAGCTTTCTTT	CASSLYRVRTEAFF
TRBV4-3	TRBJ1-2	many	NA	TGCGCCAGCAGCCAAGACCCCAGCGGGTTCCCGCATGGCTACACCTTC	CASSQDPSGFPHGYTF
TRBV15	TRBJ1-3	few	NA	TGTGCCACCAGCGGGTCACCAACCCCTGGAAACACCATATATTTT	CATSGSPTPGNTIYF
TRBV4-2	TRBJ2-7	NA	NA	TGTGCCAGCAGCCCCGCAGAGGGGACCTACGAGCAGTACTTC	CASSPAEGTYEQYF
TRBV9	TRBJ2-3	few	NA	TGTGCCAGCAGCGTTGGGGGGACCTCAGATACGCAGTATTTT	CASSVGGTSDTQYF
TRBV20-1	TRBJ2-5	NA	TRBD2	TGCAGTGCCCTTTGGACTAGCGGGAGCCCTCAAGAGACCCAGTACTTC	CSALWTSGSPQETQYF
TRBV29-1	TRBJ1-1	NA	NA	TGCAGCGTTGCTTTGCTCATGAACACTGAAGCTTTCTTT	CSVALLMNTEAFF
TRBV7-9	TRBJ1-1	many	NA	TGTGCCAGCAGCTTGGGGTCCATGAACACTGAAGCTTTCTTT	CASSLGSMNTEAFF
TRBV3-1	TRBJ2-2	NA	TRBD2	TGTGCCAGCAGCGAACAAACTAGCGGGACGAACACCGGGGAGCTGTTTTTT	CASSEQTSGTNTGELFF
TRBV10-3	TRBJ1-2	NA	TRBD1	TGTGCCATCAGTGACGGACAGGTTTCGGGCTACACCTTC	CAISDGQVSGYTF
TRBV7-2	TRBJ2-1	NA	TRBD2	TGTGCCAGCAGCTTAGAGCGGGGTTCCTACAATGAGCAGTTCTTC	CASSLERGSYNEQFF
TRBV30	TRBJ1-6	few	TRBD1	TGTGCCTGGAGTGGTGGACAGGGGGCTTCACCCCTCCACTTT	CAWSGGQGASPLHF
TRBV6-5	TRBJ2-3	few	TRBD2	TGTGCCAGCAGGCGGGAGGGCACTGATACGCAGTATTTT	CASRREGTDTQYF
TRBV9	TRBJ1-1	many	TRBD1	TGTGCCAGCAGCGTAGCAACAGGGGGCGACACTGAAGCTTTCTTT	CASSVATGGDTEAFF
TRBV29-1	TRBJ2-5	many	NA	TGCAGCGTTGTTCCGGATAAAGAGACCCAGTACTTC	CSVVPDKETQYF
TRBV7-3	TRBJ1-1	few	NA	TGTGCCAGCAGCTTAGGTCAGGGGTCGAACACTGAAGCTTTCTTT	CASSLGQGSNTEAFF
TRBV19	TRBJ2-1	NA	TRBD2	TGTGCCAGTAGGGCCAGGCCAGCGGGATTGCCGAATGAGCAGTTCTTC	CASRARPAGLPNEQFF
TRBV5-1	TRBJ2-1	NA	TRBD2	TGCGCCAGCAGCTTATCACTAGCGACCTACAATGAGCAGTTCTTC	CASSLSLATYNEQFF
TRBV27	TRBJ2-1	NA	TRBD1	TGTGCCAGCAGTACCGGACAGGGGTTCGATGAGCAGTTCTTC	CASSTGQGFDEQFF
TRBV20-1	TRBJ2-7	NA	NA	TGCAGTGCTACGATACGGGGGAGGCTGGGGGAGCAGTACTTC	CSATIRGRLGEQYF
TRBV6-2/TRBV6-3	TRBJ1-1	few	NA	TGTGCCAGCAGTTACAGTTGGTACACTGAAGCTTTCTTT	CASSYSWYTEAFF
TRBV12-3/TRBV12-4	TRBJ2-1	few	TRBD2	TGTGCCAGCAGTCTCTCTAGCGGGAGCAGAAATGAGCAGTTCTTC	CASSLSSGSRNEQFF